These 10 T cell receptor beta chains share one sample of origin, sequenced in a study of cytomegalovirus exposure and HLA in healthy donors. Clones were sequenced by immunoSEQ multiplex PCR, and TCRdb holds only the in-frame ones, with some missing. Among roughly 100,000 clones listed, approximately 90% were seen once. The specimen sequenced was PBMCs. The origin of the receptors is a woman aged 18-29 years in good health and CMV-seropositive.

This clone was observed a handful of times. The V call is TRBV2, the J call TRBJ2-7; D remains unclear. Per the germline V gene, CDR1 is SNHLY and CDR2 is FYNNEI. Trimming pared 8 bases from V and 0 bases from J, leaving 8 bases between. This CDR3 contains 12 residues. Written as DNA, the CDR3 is TGTGCCAGCGTGGCGGACTCCTACGAGCAGTACTTC. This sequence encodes CASVADSYEQYF.

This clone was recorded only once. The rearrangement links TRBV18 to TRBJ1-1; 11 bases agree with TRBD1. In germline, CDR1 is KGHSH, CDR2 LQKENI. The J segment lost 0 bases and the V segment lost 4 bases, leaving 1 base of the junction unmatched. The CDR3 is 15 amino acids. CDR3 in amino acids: CASSRTGGMNTEAFF. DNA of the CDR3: TGTGCCAGCTCACGGACAGGGGGCATGAACACTGAAGCTTTCTTT. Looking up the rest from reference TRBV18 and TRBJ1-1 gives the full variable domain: NAGVMQNPRHLVRRRGQEARLRCSPMKGHSHVYWYRQLPEEGLKFMVYLQKENIIDESGMPKERFSAEFPKEGPSILRIQQVVRGDSAAYFCASSRTGGMNTEAFFGQGTRLTVV.

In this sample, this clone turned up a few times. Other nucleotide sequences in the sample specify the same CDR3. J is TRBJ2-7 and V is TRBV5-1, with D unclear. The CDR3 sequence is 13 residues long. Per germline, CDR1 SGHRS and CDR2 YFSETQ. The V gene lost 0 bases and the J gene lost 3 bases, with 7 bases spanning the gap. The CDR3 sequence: CASSLGQDYEQYF. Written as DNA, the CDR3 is TGCGCCAGCAGCTTGGGTCAGGACTACGAGCAGTACTTC.

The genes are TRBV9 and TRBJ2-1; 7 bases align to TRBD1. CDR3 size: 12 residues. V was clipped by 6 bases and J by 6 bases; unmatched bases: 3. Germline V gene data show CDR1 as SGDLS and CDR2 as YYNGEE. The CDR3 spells CASKGAGNEQFF. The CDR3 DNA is TGTGCCAGCAAGGGGGCTGGCAATGAGCAGTTCTTC.

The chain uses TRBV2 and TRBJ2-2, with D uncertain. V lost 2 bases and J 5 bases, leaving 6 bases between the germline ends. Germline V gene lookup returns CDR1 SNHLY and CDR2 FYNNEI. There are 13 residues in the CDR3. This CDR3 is CASSEFLTGELFF. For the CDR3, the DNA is TGTGCCAGCAGTGAATTCTTGACCGGGGAGCTGTTTTTT.

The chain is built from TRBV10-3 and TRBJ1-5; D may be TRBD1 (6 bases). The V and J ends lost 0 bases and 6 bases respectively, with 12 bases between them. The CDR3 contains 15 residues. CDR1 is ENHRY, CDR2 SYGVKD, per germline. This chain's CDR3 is CAISESAGVGQPQHF. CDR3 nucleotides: TGTGCCATCAGTGAGTCAGCAGGGGTGGGTCAGCCCCAGCATTTT.

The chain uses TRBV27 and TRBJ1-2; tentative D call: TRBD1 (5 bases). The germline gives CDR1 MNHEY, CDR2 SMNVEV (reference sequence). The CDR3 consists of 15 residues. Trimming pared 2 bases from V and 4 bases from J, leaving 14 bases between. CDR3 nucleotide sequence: TGTGCCAGCAGTTTAAACGGGGGGAGTACCTATGGCTACACCTTC. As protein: CASSLNGGSTYGYTF.

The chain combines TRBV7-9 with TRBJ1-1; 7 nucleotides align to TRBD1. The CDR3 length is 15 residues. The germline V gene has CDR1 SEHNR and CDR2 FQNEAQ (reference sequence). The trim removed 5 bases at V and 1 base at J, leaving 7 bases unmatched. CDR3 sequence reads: CASSPRQGSNTEAFF. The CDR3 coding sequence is TGTGCCAGCAGCCCAAGACAGGGATCGAACACTGAAGCTTTCTTT.

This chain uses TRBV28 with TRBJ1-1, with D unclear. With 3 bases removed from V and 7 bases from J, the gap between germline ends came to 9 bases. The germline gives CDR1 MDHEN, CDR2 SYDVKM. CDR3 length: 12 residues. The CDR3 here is CASSFLKHEAFF. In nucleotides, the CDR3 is TGTGCCAGCAGTTTCTTAAAACATGAAGCTTTCTTT.

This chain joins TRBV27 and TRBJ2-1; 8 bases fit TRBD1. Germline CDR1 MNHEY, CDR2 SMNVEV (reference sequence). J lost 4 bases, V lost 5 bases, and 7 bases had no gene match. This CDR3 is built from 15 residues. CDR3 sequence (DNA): TGTGCCAGCAGTCCCGGACAGGGCTTATACAATGAGCAGTTCTTC. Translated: CASSPGQGLYNEQFF.